A selection of T cell receptor beta chains follows, all from one sample in a study of T-cell reconstitution after alpha-beta-depleted transplantation in children. From the PCR reads, TCRdb called clonotypes with MiXCR, one entry per CDR3 protein. The profile shows 200,000 to 250,000 distinct CDR3 sequences, about 8.4% of them singletons. Sequenced here: PBMCs, mostly from graft donor cells, sampled 360 days after TCRalphabeta/CD19-depleted stem cell transplant. The receptors here all came from a male patient between 2 and 10 years old who had a stem cell transplant for acute myeloid leukemia, so the T cells may come from the graft donor. Each CDR3 is given with its conserved first and last residue. The D gene is left open where the match is weak. A clone size is listed for some rows: how often the clone was seen (once, few, many), or a class if it is expanded.

abundance | j_gene | d_gene | v_gene | CDR3aa
. | TRBJ1-1 | TRBD1 | TRBV20-1 | CSARVAGQGAVNTEAFF
. | TRBJ2-5 | . | TRBV19 | CASSMQSQETQYF
. | TRBJ1-5 | . | TRBV12-3/TRBV12-4 | CPSSGQSNQPQHF
. | TRBJ2-7 | TRBD2 | TRBV18 | CASSGLAGEPYEQYF
. | TRBJ2-7 | TRBD2 | TRBV11-1 | CASSRLAGGSYEQYF
many | TRBJ2-2 | . | TRBV2 | CASTPTGTGELFF
many | TRBJ2-5 | . | TRBV29-1 | CSVLSRGETQYF
many | TRBJ2-7 | . | TRBV20-1 | CSARIAVGRSSYEQYF
few | TRBJ2-5 | TRBD2 | TRBV2 | CASSTRPGLARTNSQETQYF
few | TRBJ2-5 | . | TRBV20-1 | CSARNWVGQETQYF
few | TRBJ2-3 | TRBD1 | TRBV29-1 | CSVERRQGTFSSTDTQYF
few | TRBJ2-5 | . | TRBV12-3/TRBV12-4 | CASSFGRGMISETQYF
few | TRBJ2-7 | TRBD2 | TRBV7-9 | CASSLAPAGNEQYF
few | TRBJ2-7 | TRBD1 | TRBV5-1 | CASSTQGASYEQYF
few | TRBJ2-5 | TRBD2 | TRBV6-6 | CAGGASGKETQYF
. | TRBJ2-1 | . | TRBV21-1 | CASPPADNEQFF
many | TRBJ2-7 | . | TRBV20-1 | CSAVARGAGYEQYF
few | TRBJ2-3 | . | TRBV5-1 | CASSPELPTDTQYF
few | TRBJ1-2 | . | TRBV7-6 | CASSLFSGQDYGYTF
. | TRBJ2-7 | . | TRBV7-3 | CASSLVPAISSYEQYF
. | TRBJ1-1 | . | TRBV12-3/TRBV12-4 | CASSGRIGTEAFF
. | TRBJ2-1 | TRBD2 | TRBV20-1 | CSATLAGAYNEQFF
few | TRBJ2-4 | . | TRBV11-2 | CASSTLQGKLAKNIQYF
few | TRBJ2-5 | . | TRBV12-3/TRBV12-4 | CASSFKDKQETQYF
. | TRBJ1-2 | . | TRBV29-1 | CSVPGTYGYTF
. | TRBJ2-3 | . | TRBV5-1 | CASSKIQGPTDTQYF
. | TRBJ1-2 | . | TRBV5-6 | CASSFDRVNGYTF
. | TRBJ2-5 | . | TRBV6-1 | CASSPVAEETQYF
many | TRBJ2-5 | . | TRBV27 | CASSLRGGSFETQYF
. | TRBJ1-6 | TRBD1 | TRBV4-1 | CASSSRQGANSPLHF
many | TRBJ2-6 | . | TRBV12-3/TRBV12-4 | CASSPRDFSGANVLTF
few | TRBJ1-1 | . | TRBV5-6 | CASTEMGQPNTEAFF
many | TRBJ2-3 | . | TRBV27 | CASSLAPTSTDTQYF
few | TRBJ2-1 | TRBD1 | TRBV12-3/TRBV12-4 | CASGAGTGAQAYNEQFF
few | TRBJ1-2 | . | TRBV12-3/TRBV12-4 | CASSLCQLCGYTF
few | TRBJ2-7 | . | TRBV5-1 | CASSDYTSSYEQYF
many | TRBJ1-6 | . | TRBV7-3 | CASSLTEGSSPLHF
many | TRBJ2-1 | TRBD2 | TRBV7-3 | CASSFIAGGPDEQFF
many | TRBJ1-5 | . | TRBV4-1 | CASSQPTGQPQHF
many | TRBJ2-2 | . | TRBV12-3/TRBV12-4 | CASRTGGGFGRDTGELFF
few | TRBJ2-5 | . | TRBV7-6 | CASSLVRWGQETQYF
many | TRBJ2-2 | . | TRBV20-1 | CSARRKTRNGELFF
. | TRBJ2-2 | . | TRBV6-5 | CASSYSQKGTGELFF
. | TRBJ1-6 | . | TRBV15 | CATSRMGDRFNSPLHF
few | TRBJ2-3 | . | TRBV20-1 | CSARDSAGVWADTQYF
. | TRBJ2-7 | . | TRBV18 | CASSGANSYEQYF
few | TRBJ2-7 | TRBD1 | TRBV10-2 | CASSDPGTGGFYEQYF
few | TRBJ2-7 | TRBD1 | TRBV9 | CASSLRTGYLYEQYF